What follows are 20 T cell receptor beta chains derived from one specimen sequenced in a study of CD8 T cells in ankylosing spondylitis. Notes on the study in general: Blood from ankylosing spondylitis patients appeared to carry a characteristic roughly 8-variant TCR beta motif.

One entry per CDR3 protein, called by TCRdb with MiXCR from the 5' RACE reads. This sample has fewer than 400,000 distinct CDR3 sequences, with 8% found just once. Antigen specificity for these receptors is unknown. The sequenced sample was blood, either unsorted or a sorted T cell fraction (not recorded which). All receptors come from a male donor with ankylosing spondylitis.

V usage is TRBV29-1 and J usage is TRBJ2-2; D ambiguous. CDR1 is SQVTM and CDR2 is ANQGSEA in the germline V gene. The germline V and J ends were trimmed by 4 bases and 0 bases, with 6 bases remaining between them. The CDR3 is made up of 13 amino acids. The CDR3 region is CSVGKTNTGELFF. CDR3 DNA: TGCAGCGTTGGCAAAACGAACACCGGGGAGCTGTTTTTT.

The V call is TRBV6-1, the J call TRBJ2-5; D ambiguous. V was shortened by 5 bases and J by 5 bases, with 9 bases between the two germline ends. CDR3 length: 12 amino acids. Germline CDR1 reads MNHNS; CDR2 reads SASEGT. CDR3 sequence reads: CASSRFGETQYF. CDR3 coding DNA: TGTGCCAGCAGTAGATTTGGGGAGACCCAGTACTTC.

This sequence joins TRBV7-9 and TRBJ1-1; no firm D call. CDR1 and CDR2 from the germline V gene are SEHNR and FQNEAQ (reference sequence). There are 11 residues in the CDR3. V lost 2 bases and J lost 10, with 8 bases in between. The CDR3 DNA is TGTGCCAGCAGCTTAAACGGAAGAGCTTTCTTT. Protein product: CASSLNGRAFF.

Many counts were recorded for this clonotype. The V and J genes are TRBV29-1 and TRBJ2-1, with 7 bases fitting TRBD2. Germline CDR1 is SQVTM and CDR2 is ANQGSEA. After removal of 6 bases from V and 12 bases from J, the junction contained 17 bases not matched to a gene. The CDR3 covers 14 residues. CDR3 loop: CSVPLLGTTMTQFF. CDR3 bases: TGCAGCGTCCCCCTCTTGGGGACTACAATGACGCAGTTCTTC.

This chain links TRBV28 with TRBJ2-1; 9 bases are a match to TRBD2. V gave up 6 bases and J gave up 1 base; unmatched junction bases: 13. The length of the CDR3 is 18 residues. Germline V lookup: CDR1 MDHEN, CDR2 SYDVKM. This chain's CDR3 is CASRPGGVAGDSYNEQFF. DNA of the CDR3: TGTGCCAGCAGACCGGGGGGGGTAGCGGGAGATTCCTACAATGAGCAGTTCTTC.

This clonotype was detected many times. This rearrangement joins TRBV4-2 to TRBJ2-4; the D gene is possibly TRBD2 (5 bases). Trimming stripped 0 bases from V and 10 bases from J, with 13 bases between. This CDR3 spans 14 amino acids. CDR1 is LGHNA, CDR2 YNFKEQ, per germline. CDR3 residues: CASSQDLRDWIQYF. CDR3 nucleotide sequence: TGTGCCAGCAGCCAAGATCTACGGGATTGGATTCAGTACTTC.

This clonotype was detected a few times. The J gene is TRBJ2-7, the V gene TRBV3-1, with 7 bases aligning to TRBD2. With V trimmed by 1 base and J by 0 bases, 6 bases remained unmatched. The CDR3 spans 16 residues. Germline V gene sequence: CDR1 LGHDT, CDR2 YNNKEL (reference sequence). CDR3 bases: TGTGCCAGCAGCCAAGCCGGGACTATTTTCTCCTACGAGCAGTACTTC. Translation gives CASSQAGTIFSYEQYF.

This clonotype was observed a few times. The CDR3: CASSRAGSLLNEQFF. In DNA form, the CDR3 reads TGTGCCAGCTCACGTGCAGGGAGCCTTCTCAATGAGCAGTTCTTC. This chain links TRBV18 with TRBJ2-1; D possibly uses TRBD1 or TRBD2 (5 bases each). Germline V gives CDR1 KGHSH, CDR2 LQKENI. V shed 4 bases and J shed 6 bases, with 16 bases lying between them. This CDR3 has 15 amino acids.

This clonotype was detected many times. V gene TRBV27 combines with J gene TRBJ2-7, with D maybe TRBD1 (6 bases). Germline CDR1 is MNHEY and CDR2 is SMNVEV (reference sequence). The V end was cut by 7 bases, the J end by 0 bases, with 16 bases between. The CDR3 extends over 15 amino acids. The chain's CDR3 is CASTVGHPSSYEQYF. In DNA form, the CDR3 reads TGTGCCAGCACCGTGGGACACCCAAGCTCCTACGAGCAGTACTTC.

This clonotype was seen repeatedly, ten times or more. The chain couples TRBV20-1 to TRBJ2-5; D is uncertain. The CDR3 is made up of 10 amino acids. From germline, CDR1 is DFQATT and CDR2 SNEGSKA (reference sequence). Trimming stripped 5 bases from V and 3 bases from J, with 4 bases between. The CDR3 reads CSARKETQYF. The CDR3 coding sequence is TGCAGTGCTCGAAAAGAGACCCAGTACTTC.

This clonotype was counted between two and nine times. The CDR3 DNA reads as TGCGCCAGCAGCCCGGGACGGGCCCCCGGACCAACCCATGGCTACACCTTC. The encoded protein is CASSPGRAPGPTHGYTF. V and J are TRBV5-1 and TRBJ1-2, with TRBD1 as a possible D gene (5 bases). The length of the CDR3 is 17 residues. The V end was cut by 4 bases, the J end by 6 bases, with 25 bases between. Germline V lookup: CDR1 SGHRS, CDR2 YFSETQ.

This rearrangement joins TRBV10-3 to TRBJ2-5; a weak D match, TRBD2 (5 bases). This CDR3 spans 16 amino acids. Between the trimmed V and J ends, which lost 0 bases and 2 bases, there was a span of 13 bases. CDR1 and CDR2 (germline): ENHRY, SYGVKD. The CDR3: CAISESGNTGQETQYF. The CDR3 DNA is TGTGCCATCAGTGAGTCGGGCAACACGGGGCAAGAGACCCAGTACTTC.

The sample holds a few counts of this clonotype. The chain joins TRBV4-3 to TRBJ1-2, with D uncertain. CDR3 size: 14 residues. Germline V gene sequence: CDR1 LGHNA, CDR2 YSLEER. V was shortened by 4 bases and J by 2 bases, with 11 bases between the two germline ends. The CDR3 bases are TGCGCCAGCAGCCGAGAGACCGTCAACTATGGCTACACCTTC. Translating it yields CASSRETVNYGYTF.

CDR3: CASSLRTSGMTDTQYF. The CDR3 DNA reads as TGTGCCAGCAGTCTCCGGACTAGCGGGATGACAGATACGCAGTATTTT. V gene TRBV12-3 or TRBV12-4 combines with J gene TRBJ2-3; 12 bases agree with TRBD2. V dropped 5 bases and J dropped 3; count of bases not matched to a gene: 6. The CDR3 contains 16 residues.

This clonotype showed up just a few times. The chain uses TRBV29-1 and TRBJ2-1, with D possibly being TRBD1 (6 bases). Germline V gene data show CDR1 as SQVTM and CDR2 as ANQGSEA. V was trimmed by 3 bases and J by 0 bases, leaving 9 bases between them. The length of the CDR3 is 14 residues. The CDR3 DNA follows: TGCAGCGTTGATCTGACAGGCTCCTACAATGAGCAGTTCTTC. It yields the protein CSVDLTGSYNEQFF.

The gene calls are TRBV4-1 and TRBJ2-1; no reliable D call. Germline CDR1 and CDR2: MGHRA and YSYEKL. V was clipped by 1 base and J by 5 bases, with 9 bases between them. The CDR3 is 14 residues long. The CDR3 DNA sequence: TGCGCCAGCAGCCAAGCGAGCGTGAACAATGAGCAGTTCTTC. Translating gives CASSQASVNNEQFF.

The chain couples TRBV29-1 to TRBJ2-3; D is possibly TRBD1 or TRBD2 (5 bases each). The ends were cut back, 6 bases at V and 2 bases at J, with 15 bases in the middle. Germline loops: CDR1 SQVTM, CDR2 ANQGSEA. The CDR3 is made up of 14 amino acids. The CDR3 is CSVPGPLPTDTQYF. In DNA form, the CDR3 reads TGCAGCGTCCCGGGGCCGCTACCCACAGATACGCAGTATTTT.

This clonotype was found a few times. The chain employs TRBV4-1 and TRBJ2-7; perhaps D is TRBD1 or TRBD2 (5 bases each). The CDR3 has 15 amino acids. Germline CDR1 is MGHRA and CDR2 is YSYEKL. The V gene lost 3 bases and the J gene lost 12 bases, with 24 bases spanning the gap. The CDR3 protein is CASSHGVFGAEWVYF. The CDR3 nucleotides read TGCGCCAGCAGCCATGGTGTTTTCGGGGCCGAATGGGTGTACTTC.

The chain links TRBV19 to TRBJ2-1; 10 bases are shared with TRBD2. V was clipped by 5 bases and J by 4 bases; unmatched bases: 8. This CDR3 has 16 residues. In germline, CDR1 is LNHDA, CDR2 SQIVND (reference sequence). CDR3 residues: CASSVRTSGLYNEQFF. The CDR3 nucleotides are TGTGCCAGTAGTGTCAGGACTAGCGGCCTTTACAATGAGCAGTTCTTC.

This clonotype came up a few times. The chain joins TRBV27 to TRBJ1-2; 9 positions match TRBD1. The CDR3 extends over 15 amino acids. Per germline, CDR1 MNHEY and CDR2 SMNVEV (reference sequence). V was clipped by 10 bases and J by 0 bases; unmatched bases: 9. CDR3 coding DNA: TGTGCCAAGCCGGACAGGGGACGACCTAACTATGGCTACACCTTC. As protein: CAKPDRGRPNYGYTF.